This T cell receptor beta chain originates from a study of T cells after yellow fever vaccination. Per the germline V gene, CDR1 is SQVTM and CDR2 is ANQGSEA. The J segment lost 5 bases and the V segment lost 5 bases, leaving 11 bases of the junction unmatched. This CDR3 spans 15 amino acids. This clonotype occurred many times. Its antigen remains unidentified. General study findings and limits: Highly abundant clonotypes carried over from the bulk population could end up in FACS-sorted repertoires as contaminants.

A universal primer site and UMIs were added as TCR cDNA was made by 5'RACE template switching. Each CDR3 protein gets one entry after TCRdb re-called the 5' RACE reads with MiXCR. This sample has about 140,000 distinct CDR3 sequences, with less than 8.5% found just once. Sequences were derived from CD4+ T cells sorted from PBMCs, sampled 10 days after the yellow fever booster vaccination. The sequence came from a man aged 25 to 40 who received the YFV17D yellow fever vaccine. V gene TRBV29-1 combines with J gene TRBJ1-4; 7 bases are a match to TRBD1. DNA of the CDR3: TGCAGCGTTATTGAAGGGGGCAGGCGAAATGAAAAACTGTTTTTT. Translation gives CSVIEGGRRNEKLFF.